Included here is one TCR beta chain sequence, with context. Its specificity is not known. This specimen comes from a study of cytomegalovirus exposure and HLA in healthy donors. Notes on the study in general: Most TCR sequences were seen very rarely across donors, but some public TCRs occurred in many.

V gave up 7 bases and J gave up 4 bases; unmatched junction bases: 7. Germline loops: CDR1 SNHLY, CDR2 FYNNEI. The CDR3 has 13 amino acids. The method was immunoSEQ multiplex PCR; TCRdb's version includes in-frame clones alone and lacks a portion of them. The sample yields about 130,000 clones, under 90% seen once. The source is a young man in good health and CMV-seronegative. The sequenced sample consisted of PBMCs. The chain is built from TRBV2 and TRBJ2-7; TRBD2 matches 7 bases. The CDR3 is CASTDGGEYEQYF. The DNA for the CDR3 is TGTGCCAGCACTGATGGGGGGGAATACGAGCAGTACTTC.